One sample yielded the 2 T cell receptor beta chains listed below, sequenced in a study of cytomegalovirus exposure and HLA in healthy donors (dated by TCRdb to about 2017). The library was prepared using the immunoSEQ multiplex PCR assay. For the multiplex PCR, a mixture combining 60 forward primers for TCR Vbeta segments and 13 reverse primers for TCR Jbeta segments was used. TCRdb took over this immuneACCESS table, retaining in-frame rearrangements with V and J assigned. Such tables are incomplete; in checked studies, under half of the missing clones stem from an unresolved V gene, and the remainder is unexplained. The sample includes 150,000 or so clones, with about 75% observed a single time. Roughly 4.5% of the sample goes to the ten largest clones. Sequenced input: PBMCs. The receptors were sampled from a young man in good health and CMV-seropositive.

The chain employs TRBV4-2 and TRBJ2-2; D is perhaps TRBD2 (5 bases). Germline loops: CDR1 LGHNA, CDR2 YNFKEQ. V shed 0 bases and J shed 6 bases, with 11 bases lying between them. The CDR3 contains 15 residues. The DNA for the CDR3 is TGTGCCAGCAGCCAAGAAGGACTGCTGGCCGGGGAGCTGTTTTTT. It yields the protein CASSQEGLLAGELFF.

This clone was seen only once. The CDR3 coding sequence is TGCAGCGTCACTAGCGGGAAGGGATCGGGGAATGAGCAGTTCTTC. As protein: CSVTSGKGSGNEQFF. V is TRBV29-1 and J is TRBJ2-1; TRBD2 matches 10 bases. The CDR3 consists of 15 residues. Germline lookup yields CDR1 SQVTM and CDR2 ANQGSEA. The V gene end was trimmed by 6 bases and the J gene end by 7 bases; junction bases not matched to a gene: 12.